A single T cell receptor beta chain is shown here with its context. Its antigen is unknown. The primer mix had 60 Vbeta and 13 Jbeta primers. TCRdb's table, derived via immunoSEQ multiplex PCR, lists solely in-frame clones and lacks some. The sample contains about 140,000 clones, approximately 67% of which appear only once. The data stem from a study of cytomegalovirus exposure and HLA in healthy donors. V gave up 2 bases and J gave up 8 bases, with 15 bases separating them. Per germline, CDR1 MGHDK and CDR2 SYGVNS. The CDR3 has 15 residues. Study-wide results and limits: The authors considered a cluster of highly shared sequence variants likely to be a sequencing artifact. Serostatus for CMV was the only available immune exposure information. Altogether, 160 or so TCR beta chains were recorded as cytomegalovirus-associated. As was reported, the classifier diagnosed cytomegalovirus status with high specificity and sensitivity.

The TCR sequence derives from a woman aged 55-69 years in good health and CMV-seronegative. The sample comprised PBMCs. The gene calls are TRBV25-1 and TRBJ1-4, with a tentative D call TRBD1 (5 bases). The DNA for the CDR3 is TGTGCCAGCAGTGAACAAAGGCCAGGGATCGAAAAACTGTTTTTT. Translated: CASSEQRPGIEKLFF.